The following is a T cell receptor (beta chain) sequence with its context. Sequenced by immunoSEQ multiplex PCR; TCRdb stores in-frame clones only, minus some. The table has 10,000 to 15,000 clones, 88% seen once. The data were obtained in a study of blood T cell repertoires in COVID-19. Study-wide context: Sites in the United States, Italy and Spain provided acute and convalescent COVID-19 samples. PBMCs, B-cell-depleted T cells, or T cells provided the cDNA or gDNA that made up the material.

The germline CDR1 and CDR2 sequences are SGHTA and FQGNSA. The CDR3 consists of 15 residues. Germline trimming cut 5 bases from V and 2 bases from J; bases unmatched to any gene: 9. The rearrangement uses TRBV7-2 and TRBJ2-7; 7 bases agree with TRBD2. The sequenced material came from peripheral blood. This sequence was found in a human donor in a cohort sampled during active COVID-19. Here the CDR3 reads CASSVQRGGAYEQYF. In DNA, the CDR3 is TGTGCCAGCAGCGTCCAGCGGGGAGGCGCCTACGAGCAGTACTTC.